What follows is one T cell receptor (beta chain) and its context. Its target is not known. MiXCR, run by TCRdb on the 5' RACE reads, gives a single entry per CDR3 protein. The data show nearly 650,000 distinct CDR3 sequences, roughly 6.6% seen once. The CDR3 totals 15 residues. The ends were cut back, 5 bases at V and 0 bases at J, with 12 bases in the middle. The germline V gene has CDR1 SGHVS and CDR2 FQNEAQ. This sample is drawn from a study of identical twins. Overall study findings and caveats: Sharing of beta out-of-frame sequences by twins showed a weaker excess.

This sample also appeared in a second study, on yellow fever vaccine responses in identical twins.

The clonotype originates from a woman aged 18-29 years in good health. Sequencing was done on a sample of PBMCs. The chain has TRBV7-8 and TRBJ2-3; D uncertain. The CDR3 DNA reads as TGTGCCAGCAGCCCCTTGACGACCAGCACAGATACGCAGTATTTT. This gives the protein CASSPLTTSTDTQYF. Full variable domain (missing parts from reference TRBV7-8 and TRBJ2-3): GAGVSQSPRYKVAKRGQDVALRCDPISGHVSLFWYQQALGQGPEFLTYFQNEAQLDKSGLPSDRFFAERPEGSVSTLKIQRTQQEDSAVYLCASSPLTTSTDTQYFGPGTRLTVL.